This TCR beta chain was profiled in a study of blood T cell repertoires in COVID-19. Background on the study: Acute-phase and convalescent COVID-19 samples originated in the United States, Italy and Spain.

The table came from immunoSEQ multiplex PCR; TCRdb's copy has only in-frame clones and leaves some out. Of 250,000 to 350,000 clones in the sample, nearly 90% were seen once. Assignment of participants to cohorts was predicated upon participant-reported clinical history. The CDR3 consists of 14 residues. Germline loops: CDR1 MNHEY, CDR2 SVGAGI. The germline V and J ends were trimmed by 7 bases and 3 bases, with 12 bases remaining between them. J is TRBJ2-2 and V is TRBV6-5, with a tentative D call TRBD1 (6 bases). The TCR comes from a woman in her 30s who had recovered from COVID-19. What was sequenced was PBMCs or T cells enriched from blood (not recorded which). Here the CDR3 DNA reads TGTGCCAGCAAGGGAGACAGGTACACCGGGGAGCTGTTTTTT. Encoded protein: CASKGDRYTGELFF.